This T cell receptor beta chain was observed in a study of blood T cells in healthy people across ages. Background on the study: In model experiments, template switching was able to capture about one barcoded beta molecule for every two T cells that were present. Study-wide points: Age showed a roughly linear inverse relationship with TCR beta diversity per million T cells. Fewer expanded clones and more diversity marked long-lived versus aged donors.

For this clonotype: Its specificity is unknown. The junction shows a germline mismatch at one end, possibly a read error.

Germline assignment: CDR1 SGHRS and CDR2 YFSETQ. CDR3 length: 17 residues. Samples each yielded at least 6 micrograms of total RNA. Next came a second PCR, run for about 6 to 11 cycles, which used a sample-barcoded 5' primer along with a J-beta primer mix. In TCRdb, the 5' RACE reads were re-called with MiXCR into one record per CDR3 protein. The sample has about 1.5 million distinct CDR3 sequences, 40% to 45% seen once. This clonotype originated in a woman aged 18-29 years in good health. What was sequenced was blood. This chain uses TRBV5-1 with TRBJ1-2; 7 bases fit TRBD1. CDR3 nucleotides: TGTGCCAGCAGCTTGGGTGACAGGGTTCAACCTACCTATGGCTACACCTTC. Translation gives CASSLGDRVQPTYGYTF.